The 10 T cell receptor beta chains below all came from one sample that was sequenced in a study of blood T cells in healthy people across ages. The use of a sample-barcoded 5' primer and a J-beta primer mix characterized a second PCR of roughly 6 to 11 cycles. A single record per CDR3 protein comes from TCRdb applying MiXCR to the 5' RACE reads. The sample has roughly 2 million distinct CDR3 sequences, approximately 50% seen once. Sequenced: blood. These receptors came from a woman in her 40s in good health.

This chain links TRBV27 with TRBJ1-2; D not resolved. The CDR3 loop spans 15 amino acids. V lost 7 bases to trimming and J lost 6 bases, with 21 bases between them. Looked up from germline, CDR1 is MNHEY and CDR2 is SMNVEV (reference sequence). The CDR3 DNA follows: TGTGCCAGCACCACAACTCCCGGGAGCGCAAATGGCTACACCTTC. Amino acids: CASTTTPGSANGYTF.

CDR3 in amino acids: CASTFDRQYTEAFF. CDR3 bases: TGTGCCAGCACTTTCGACAGGCAATACACTGAAGCTTTCTTT. The V call is TRBV7-2, the J call TRBJ1-1; a possible D gene is TRBD1 (6 bases). Per the germline V gene, CDR1 is SGHTA and CDR2 is FQGNSA. The ends were cut back, 7 bases at V and 3 bases at J, with 15 bases in the middle. The CDR3 sequence is 14 residues long.

The chain has TRBV12-3 or TRBV12-4 and TRBJ2-5, with 8 bases that match TRBD1. The CDR3 sequence is 15 residues long. Losses at the gene ends were 6 bases for V and 5 bases for J; bases not matched to a gene: 11. CDR3 nucleotides: TGTGCCAGCAGCCGTAACACAGGGGGTAGGGAGACCCAGTACTTC. This codes for CASSRNTGGRETQYF.

This rearrangement joins TRBV20-1 to TRBJ2-1; TRBD1 agrees at 8 bases. V trimming: 8 bases; J trimming: 5 bases; junction bases outside the gene matches: 8. CDR1 and CDR2 (germline): DFQATT, SNEGSKA (reference sequence). This CDR3 has 13 residues. CDR3 DNA: TGCAGTACAACTCAGGGGGCCGACAATGAGCAGTTCTTC. This codes for CSTTQGADNEQFF.

The gene calls are TRBV6-5 and TRBJ1-2, with D unresolved. Germline lookup yields CDR1 MNHEY and CDR2 SVGAGI. This CDR3 spans 16 amino acids. V shed 0 bases and J shed 0 bases, with 11 bases lying between them. Here the CDR3 DNA reads TGTGCCAGCAGTTACTCGACCAGCAGTGCTAACTATGGCTACACCTTC. Residues: CASSYSTSSANYGYTF.

The chain couples TRBV6-2 or TRBV6-3 to TRBJ1-2, with D perhaps matching TRBD1 (5 bases). CDR1 and CDR2 (germline): MNHEY, SVGEGT. The CDR3 contains 12 residues. The germline V and J ends were trimmed by 6 bases and 8 bases, with 13 bases remaining between them. CDR3 bases: TGTGCCAGCAGACCCGGGACTCTCGGCTACACCTTC. Amino acid sequence: CASRPGTLGYTF.

This clonotype was detected only a few times. V usage is TRBV7-8 and J usage is TRBJ2-1; 8 bases fit TRBD2. This CDR3 contains 15 residues. Trimming removed 6 bases from V and 4 bases from J; junction bases left unmatched: 8. CDR1 is SGHVS and CDR2 is FQNEAQ in the germline V gene. The CDR3 is CASRLTSGPYNEQFF. CDR3 in DNA: TGTGCCAGCAGGTTAACTAGCGGACCTTACAATGAGCAGTTCTTC. The complete variable domain, with remaining parts taken from reference TRBV7-8 and TRBJ2-1, reads GAGVSQSPRYKVAKRGQDVALRCDPISGHVSLFWYQQALGQGPEFLTYFQNEAQLDKSGLPSDRFFAERPEGSVSTLKIQRTQQEDSAVYLCASRLTSGPYNEQFFGPGTRLTVL.

The J gene is TRBJ2-3, the V gene TRBV11-2; 12 nucleotides match TRBD2. V was clipped by 3 bases and J by 0 bases; unmatched bases: 7. CDR3 size: 18 residues. The germline V gene has CDR1 SGHAT and CDR2 FQNNGV. CDR3 nucleotide sequence: TGTGCCAGCAGCTTTCCCGGGACTAGCGGGTCTAGCACAGATACGCAGTATTTT. This gives the protein CASSFPGTSGSSTDTQYF.

V gene TRBV4-2 combines with J gene TRBJ1-4; TRBD1 matches 7 bases. Germline CDR1 is LGHNA and CDR2 is YNFKEQ. Trimming cost V 0 bases and J 2 bases; bases outside gene matches: 9. The CDR3 has 18 residues. The CDR3 bases are TGTGCCAGCAGCCAAGAGATCGTTACGGGACAGACTAATGAAAAACTGTTTTTT. Translating it yields CASSQEIVTGQTNEKLFF.

The chain recombines TRBV7-2 with TRBJ2-5; 8 nucleotides match TRBD2. CDR3 length: 16 amino acids. With V trimmed by 3 bases and J by 11 bases, 17 bases remained unmatched. The germline V gene has CDR1 SGHTA and CDR2 FQGNSA. The CDR3 loop is CASSFTPGLGSSEQYF. The CDR3, as DNA: TGTGCCAGCAGCTTTACACCGGGACTAGGCTCAAGTGAGCAGTACTTC.